Shown below are 22 T cell receptor beta chains from a single sample sequenced in a study of blood T cell repertoires in COVID-19. The table came from immunoSEQ multiplex PCR; TCRdb's copy has only in-frame clones and leaves some out. The data show 200,000 to 250,000 clones, with roughly 84% seen just once and around 6.5% held by the top ten. Source material: PBMCs or T cells enriched from blood (not recorded which). These receptor sequences come from a woman in her 40s who had recovered from COVID-19.

The chain recombines TRBV5-1 with TRBJ1-5, with 8 bases fitting TRBD1. V lost 3 bases, J lost 6 bases, and 8 bases stayed unmatched. There are 15 residues in the CDR3. Germline values: CDR1 SGHRS, CDR2 YFSETQ. CDR3 nucleotide sequence: TGCGCCAGCAGCTGGACAGGGCAACAAAGTCAGCCCCAGCATTTT. Translated: CASSWTGQQSQPQHF.

The chain carries TRBV5-5 and TRBJ2-3, with a weak D call TRBD2 (7 bases). The CDR3 runs 16 residues. Trimming left V 4 bases short and J 0 bases short, with 15 bases between. Germline V lookup: CDR1 SGHKS, CDR2 YYEKEE (reference sequence). Written as DNA, the CDR3 is TGTGCCAGCAGCAGGGGGGGCGGCCCTAGCACAGATACGCAGTATTTT. It translates to CASSRGGGPSTDTQYF.

The V call is TRBV27, the J call TRBJ2-1; TRBD2 matches 8 bases. The CDR3 runs to 14 residues. The V and J ends lost 6 bases and 4 bases, in that order; junction bases with no gene match: 5. CDR1 is MNHEY, CDR2 SMNVEV, per germline (reference sequence). CDR3 in amino acids: CASRQTSEYNEQFF. Here the CDR3 DNA reads TGTGCCAGCAGACAGACTAGCGAATACAATGAGCAGTTCTTC.

This chain uses TRBV15 with TRBJ1-5; D is unresolved. CDR1 LNHNV and CDR2 YYDKDF come from the germline V gene (reference sequence). This CDR3 region has 15 residues. Trimming removed 1 base at V and 0 bases at J, with 7 bases between. The CDR3 spells CATSRVLISNQPQHF. The DNA of the CDR3 is TGTGCCACCAGCAGAGTCCTTATTAGCAATCAGCCCCAGCATTTT.

This chain uses TRBV3-1 (or the pseudogene TRBV3-2) with TRBJ2-2; 7 bases are shared with TRBD1. Germline loops: CDR1 LGHDT, CDR2 YNNKEL (reference sequence). V was pared by 5 bases and J by 0 bases, with 9 bases of the junction left unmatched. This CDR3 has 17 amino acids. The chain's CDR3 is CASSKRVRGTNTGELFF. The CDR3 DNA sequence: TGTGCCAGCAGCAAAAGGGTCAGGGGGACGAACACCGGGGAGCTGTTTTTT.

The chain is built from TRBV27 and TRBJ2-1; the D is unclear. V was trimmed by 8 bases and J by 0 bases, leaving 11 bases between them. This CDR3 is built from 14 residues. Germline V lookup: CDR1 MNHEY, CDR2 SMNVEV (reference sequence). The CDR3 loop is CASLPPGSYNEQFF. For the CDR3, the DNA is TGTGCCAGCCTTCCTCCGGGCTCCTACAATGAGCAGTTCTTC.

The V call is TRBV14, the J call TRBJ2-7; 8 bases fit TRBD1. CDR3 size: 15 residues. V was clipped by 0 bases and J by 6 bases; unmatched bases: 7. Germline loops: CDR1 SGHDN, CDR2 FVKESK. CDR3 in amino acids: CASSQEHRGICEQYF. The CDR3 DNA follows: TGTGCCAGCAGCCAAGAACACAGGGGGATCTGCGAGCAGTACTTC.

This clone was detected once. The chain recombines TRBV7-9 with TRBJ2-1, with 7 bases aligning to TRBD2. CDR3 length: 15 residues. CDR1 and CDR2 from the germline V gene are SEHNR and FQNEAQ (reference sequence). The V segment lost 5 bases and the J segment 10 bases; nucleotides outside the gene matches: 14. CDR3 protein: CASSPSGLAGREQFF. CDR3 sequence (DNA): TGTGCCAGCAGCCCCTCGGGATTAGCGGGTAGGGAGCAGTTCTTC.

The rearrangement uses TRBV21-1 and TRBJ2-7; TRBD1 was called by the table and not checked on the DNA. TRBV21-1 counts as a pseudogene. The CDR3 is 18 amino acids. CDR3 bases: TGTGCCAGCAGCAAAAAGGGTCGAACGGACAGGGTACCCTACGAGCAGTACGTC. Translation: CASSKKGRTDRVPYEQYV.

The rearrangement uses TRBV30 and TRBJ2-1; D unresolved. Trimming took off 2 bases at V and 9 bases at J, with 14 bases between the two ends. Germline CDR1 reads GTSNPN; CDR2 reads SVGIG (reference sequence). This CDR3 is 13 amino acids long. The CDR3 DNA sequence: TGTGCCTGGAGTACTATGCCGGTCTCTGAGCAGTTCTTC. This translates into CAWSTMPVSEQFF.

As DNA, the CDR3 is TGTGCCAGCAGTTTATTCCGGGACAGAACTAACTATGGCTACACCTTC. This encodes CASSLFRDRTNYGYTF. The chain joins TRBV28 to TRBJ1-2; TRBD1 aligns across 7 bases. This CDR3 contains 16 residues. The trim removed 1 base at V and 0 bases at J, leaving 5 bases unmatched. Germline values: CDR1 MDHEN, CDR2 SYDVKM.

CDR3 loop: CASSLALGTGGEKLFF. CDR3 DNA sequence: TGTGCCAGCAGTTTGGCCCTCGGGACAGGGGGTGAAAAACTGTTTTTT. This chain connects TRBV28 to TRBJ1-4; 11 positions match TRBD1. There are 16 residues in the CDR3. Per germline, CDR1 MDHEN and CDR2 SYDVKM. J lost 7 bases, V lost 3 bases, and 7 bases had no gene match. Drawing the rest from reference TRBV28 and TRBJ1-4, the complete variable domain is DVKVTQSSRYLVKRTGEKVFLECVQDMDHENMFWYRQDPGLGLRLIYFSYDVKMKEKGDIPEGYSVSREKKERFSLILESASTNQTSMYLCASSLALGTGGEKLFFGSGTQLSVL.

The chain couples TRBV4-3 to TRBJ2-3; TRBD2 agrees at 8 bases. Trimming at V came to 0 bases and at J to 1 base, leaving 6 bases not matched to a gene. Germline V gene sequence: CDR1 LGHNA, CDR2 YSLEER. The CDR3 sequence is 17 residues long. DNA of the CDR3: TGCGCCAGCAGCCAAGATAGAGCGGGAGATCGCACAGATACGCAGTATTTT. This sequence encodes CASSQDRAGDRTDTQYF.

The chain is built from TRBV7-8 and TRBJ1-2; 9 bases are a match to TRBD1. The CDR3 extends over 20 amino acids. CDR1 and CDR2 (germline): SGHVS, FQNEAQ. After removal of 2 bases from V and 0 bases from J, the junction contained 16 bases not matched to a gene. CDR3 in amino acids: CASSLLIRMRQGEANYGYTF. DNA of the CDR3: TGTGCCAGCAGCTTACTAATCCGGATGAGACAGGGGGAGGCTAACTATGGCTACACCTTC.

This chain uses TRBV7-8 with TRBJ2-1; 9 nucleotides align to TRBD2. The CDR3 spans 17 residues. The V and J ends lost 7 bases and 7 bases, in that order; junction bases with no gene match: 17. CDR1 is SGHVS, CDR2 FQNEAQ, per germline. CDR3 in amino acids: CASTTSASSGTWNEQFF. The CDR3 nucleotides read TGTGCCAGCACCACTAGCGCATCTAGCGGGACCTGGAATGAGCAGTTCTTC.

V and J are TRBV20-1 and TRBJ2-2; D remains ambiguous. There are 11 residues in the CDR3. The V gene lost 3 bases and the J gene lost 12 bases, with 11 bases spanning the gap. The germline CDR1 and CDR2 sequences are DFQATT and SNEGSKA (reference sequence). The CDR3 DNA is TGCAGTGCTAGGTCCCCGAGGAAGCTGTTTTTT. It translates to CSARSPRKLFF.

The rearrangement links TRBV6-5 to TRBJ2-3; D not resolved. The germline gives CDR1 MNHEY, CDR2 SVGAGI. CDR3 size: 15 residues. Trimming removed 0 bases from V and 5 bases from J, with 12 bases in between. The CDR3 sequence is CASSYSRGLRDTQYF. The CDR3 DNA reads as TGTGCCAGCAGTTACTCTAGAGGATTAAGAGATACGCAGTATTTT.

The rearrangement links TRBV15 to TRBJ1-5, with 7 bases aligning to TRBD1. Germline trimming cut 5 bases from V and 3 bases from J; bases unmatched to any gene: 7. CDR1 and CDR2 from the germline V gene are LNHNV and YYDKDF (reference sequence). This CDR3 has 15 residues. The chain's CDR3 is CATSLDRAINQPQHF. In nucleotides, the CDR3 is TGTGCCACCAGCCTTGACAGGGCGATCAATCAGCCCCAGCATTTT.

The V call is TRBV30, the J call TRBJ1-6, with 8 bases identical to TRBD1. The length of the CDR3 is 15 residues. Germline V gives CDR1 GTSNPN, CDR2 SVGIG (reference sequence). Losses at the gene ends were 2 bases for V and 0 bases for J; bases not matched to a gene: 0. The CDR3 here is CAWSTGGSYNSPLHF. In DNA, the CDR3 is TGTGCCTGGAGTACAGGGGGCTCCTATAATTCACCCCTCCACTTT.

This clone was seen a few times. The chain links TRBV21-1 to TRBJ1-1; the table calls TRBD1, which could not be checked here. TRBV21-1 is given as a pseudogene. The CDR3 runs to 14 residues. CDR3 residues: CASSKGAGQGEAFF. CDR3 nucleotide sequence: TGTGCCAGCAGCAAAGGGGCGGGACAGGGTGAAGCTTTCTTT.

This chain links TRBV5-4 with TRBJ2-7; TRBD1 matches 8 bases. The CDR3 loop spans 12 amino acids. From germline, CDR1 is SGHNT and CDR2 YYREEE (reference sequence). V trimming: 3 bases; J trimming: 11 bases; junction bases outside the gene matches: 7. The CDR3 sequence is CASSSDRGKKYV. CDR3 bases: TGTGCCAGCAGCTCCGACAGGGGAAAGAAGTACGTC.

The chain is built from TRBV5-6 and TRBJ2-5; 10 positions match TRBD1. V lost 2 bases, J lost 5 bases, and 6 bases stayed unmatched. This CDR3 spans 15 amino acids. The germline CDR1 and CDR2 sequences are SGHDT and YYEEEE. The CDR3 DNA is TGTGCCAGCAGCTTAATGACAGGGGGCGTGGAGACCCAGTACTTC. Residues: CASSLMTGGVETQYF.